One and the same sample provided the 22 T cell receptor beta chains below, sequenced in a study of OX40 agonist ivuxolimab in advanced cancers. Libraries were prepared by immunoSEQ multiplex PCR; TCRdb keeps only in-frame clonotypes and omits some of them. The profile covers about 86,000 clones, with roughly nine tenths appearing a single time and roughly 1.1% taken by the ten largest. Here the sequenced sample was CD4+ or CD8+ T cells sorted from blood, taken in a trial of the OX40 agonist ivuxolimab. The receptors derive from an adult with an advanced solid tumor such as melanoma, head and neck, liver or kidney cancer.

CDR3 nucleotide sequence: TGTGCCAGCAGCTCGACAGCCGCTGGAAACACCATATATTTT. Its translation: CASSSTAAGNTIYF. The chain couples TRBV5-6 to TRBJ1-3, with D perhaps TRBD1 (5 bases). Germline CDR1 SGHDT, CDR2 YYEEEE. The CDR3 has 14 amino acids. Trimming took 3 bases from V and 2 from J, leaving 9 bases between them.

In its sample, this clone was seen once. DNA of the CDR3: TGTGCCAGCAGCACCCAGGGGGCTTTAATGGTCGAGCAGTACTTC. Translated, it gives CASSTQGALMVEQYF. V usage is TRBV7-9 and J usage is TRBJ2-7, with 8 bases lining up with TRBD1. The CDR3 spans 15 residues. Germline loops: CDR1 SEHNR, CDR2 FQNEAQ (reference sequence). V dropped 5 bases and J dropped 6; count of bases not matched to a gene: 12.

J is TRBJ2-2 and V is TRBV18; D ambiguous. V lost 0 bases to trimming and J lost 2 bases, with 7 bases between them. Germline CDR1 KGHSH, CDR2 LQKENI. The length of the CDR3 is 15 residues. The CDR3 coding sequence is TGTGCCAGCTCACCACCAAGCCTAAACACCGGGGAGCTGTTTTTT. It codes for CASSPPSLNTGELFF.

The chain uses TRBV19 and TRBJ2-5; D may correspond to TRBD1 or TRBD2 (5 bases each). V was cut by 4 bases and J by 0 bases, with 18 bases left in between. This CDR3 comprises 17 residues. Germline values: CDR1 LNHDA, CDR2 SQIVND (reference sequence). The CDR3 bases are TGTGCCAGTAGTACTGGGACGGCTATATCGTACCAAGAGACCCAGTACTTC. It codes for CASSTGTAISYQETQYF.

The rearrangement uses TRBV11-2 and TRBJ2-2; D remains unclear. The CDR3 contains 14 residues. The germline CDR1 and CDR2 sequences are SGHAT and FQNNGV. Trimming took 3 bases from V and 1 from J, leaving 6 bases between them. The CDR3 bases are TGTGCCAGCAGCTTTGGACGGAACACCGGGGAGCTGTTTTTT. It translates to CASSFGRNTGELFF.

J is TRBJ2-5 and V is TRBV11-1, with D possibly called TRBD1 or TRBD2 (5 bases each). V lost 5 bases to trimming and J lost 2 bases, with 9 bases between them. CDR1 is SGHAT, CDR2 FQDESV, per germline (reference sequence). The length of the CDR3 is 13 residues. The CDR3 loop is CASSRDLQETQYF. The CDR3 nucleotides are TGTGCCAGCAGCCGGGACCTGCAAGAGACCCAGTACTTC.

The J gene is TRBJ2-2, the V gene TRBV9; 9 bases fit TRBD2. V lost 0 bases and J lost 0; bases outside the gene matches: 6. Germline V gene sequence: CDR1 SGDLS, CDR2 YYNGEE. The CDR3 has 18 amino acids. In nucleotides, the CDR3 is TGTGCCAGCAGCGTAGGGCTTAGCGGGAGTCCGAACACCGGGGAGCTGTTTTTT. Its translation: CASSVGLSGSPNTGELFF.

The V call is TRBV11-3, the J call TRBJ2-3; D perhaps matches TRBD2 (6 bases). The length of the CDR3 is 14 residues. The germline V gene encodes CDR1 SGHNT and CDR2 YENEEA. The V gene lost 1 base and the J gene lost 2 bases, with 7 bases spanning the gap. The chain's CDR3 is CASSLGTNTDTQYF. In nucleotides, the CDR3 is TGTGCCAGCAGCTTAGGGACTAACACAGATACGCAGTATTTT.

The rearrangement joins TRBV28 to TRBJ1-4, with 7 bases aligning to TRBD1. Germline V gene sequence: CDR1 MDHEN, CDR2 SYDVKM. The CDR3 contains 13 residues. J lost 7 bases, V lost 6 bases, and 5 bases had no gene match. CDR3 sequence (DNA): TGTGCCAGCAGGAGGGGGCCTGTTGAAAAACTGTTTTTT. As protein: CASRRGPVEKLFF.

V is TRBV28 and J is TRBJ1-2; perhaps TRBD1 as D (5 bases). CDR1 and CDR2 from the germline V gene are MDHEN and SYDVKM. V was clipped by 8 bases and J by 3 bases, with 19 bases between them. The CDR3 is made up of 15 amino acids. The chain's CDR3 is CASATGGPLDYGYTF. In DNA, the CDR3 is TGTGCCAGCGCAACCGGGGGACCCTTGGACTATGGCTACACCTTC.

This rearrangement joins TRBV30 to TRBJ1-4; 7 bases are shared with TRBD1. CDR1 is GTSNPN, CDR2 SVGIG, per germline (reference sequence). Trimming removed 3 bases from V and 6 bases from J; junction bases left unmatched: 7. This CDR3 spans 14 amino acids. The CDR3 sequence: CAWSEGTAYEKLFF. The DNA for the CDR3 is TGTGCCTGGAGCGAGGGGACAGCTTATGAAAAACTGTTTTTT.

The V call is TRBV7-2, the J call TRBJ1-1, with 7 bases lining up with TRBD1. Germline CDR1 SGHTA, CDR2 FQGNSA. The trim removed 4 bases at V and 1 base at J, leaving 9 bases unmatched. The CDR3 spans 16 residues. The CDR3 region is CASSSPLGQQNTEAFF. The CDR3 region has the DNA TGTGCCAGCAGCTCCCCTCTGGGACAGCAGAACACTGAAGCTTTCTTT.

V is TRBV4-1 and J is TRBJ2-1, with a weak D call TRBD2 (5 bases). Trimming shortened V by 0 bases and J by 6 bases, and 21 bases separated the two germline ends. Germline CDR1 MGHRA, CDR2 YSYEKL. The CDR3 extends over 18 amino acids. CDR3 bases: TGCGCCAGCAGCCAAGATAGCCGGTACGTCAGCGGAGCCAATGAGCAGTTCTTC. Encoded protein: CASSQDSRYVSGANEQFF.

The J gene is TRBJ1-4, the V gene TRBV28; 9 bases fit TRBD1. J gave up 2 bases and V 4 bases, and 29 bases lay outside the gene matches. The CDR3 spans 24 residues. CDR1 and CDR2 (germline): MDHEN, SYDVKM. CDR3 DNA: TGTGCCAGCAGTTCCCCCTTCTTTTGGGGCCTGGGGTGGACAGGGGTACATACTAATGAAAAACTGTTTTTT. Encoded protein: CASSSPFFWGLGWTGVHTNEKLFF. Full variable domain (rest looked up from reference TRBV28 and TRBJ1-4): DVKVTQSSRYLVKRTGEKVFLECVQDMDHENMFWYRQDPGLGLRLIYFSYDVKMKEKGDIPEGYSVSREKKERFSLILESASTNQTSMYLCASSSPFFWGLGWTGVHTNEKLFFGSGTQLSVL.

In its sample, this clone was seen a few times. CDR3 loop: CAWSVLDPTVYF. The CDR3 bases are TGTGCCTGGAGTGTATTAGACCCGACTGTATATTTT. This chain uses TRBV30 with TRBJ1-3; no firm D call. Germline assignment: CDR1 GTSNPN and CDR2 SVGIG (reference sequence). The germline V and J ends were trimmed by 0 bases and 14 bases, with 14 bases remaining between them. The length of the CDR3 is 12 residues.

About this clone: The sample has other DNA sequences that encode this CDR3 too. For the CDR3, the DNA is TGCGCCAGCAGTGAAGACGGGTCCTACGAGCAGTACTTC. Its translation: CASSEDGSYEQYF. V and J are TRBV10-1 and TRBJ2-7; D is unresolved. This CDR3 region has 13 residues. The germline gives CDR1 WNHNN, CDR2 SYGVQD (reference sequence). Trimming shortened V by 3 bases and J by 1 base, and 7 bases separated the two germline ends.

The CDR3, as DNA: TGTGCCATCAGTACCGGGCTCCGAGGGGATGGCTACACCTTC. Protein: CAISTGLRGDGYTF. The V gene is TRBV10-3, the J gene TRBJ1-2, with a possible D match to TRBD1 (5 bases). Trimming took 5 bases from V and 6 from J, leaving 16 bases between them. The CDR3 has 14 residues. Germline CDR1 and CDR2: ENHRY and SYGVKD.

This rearrangement joins TRBV10-3 to TRBJ1-1; no reliable D call. The ends were cut back, 3 bases at V and 1 base at J, with 3 bases in the middle. Per germline, CDR1 ENHRY and CDR2 SYGVKD. The CDR3 totals 12 residues. This CDR3 is CAISETNTEAFF. In DNA, the CDR3 is TGTGCCATCAGTGAAACGAACACTGAAGCTTTCTTT.

This chain joins TRBV6-1 and TRBJ2-5; D remains ambiguous. Looked up from germline, CDR1 is MNHNS and CDR2 is SASEGT. V lost 3 bases and J 5 bases, leaving 19 bases between the germline ends. This CDR3 has 16 amino acids. The CDR3 region has the DNA TGTGCCAGCAGTGAGAGTAGGAGATGGCAGGCTGAGACCCAGTACTTC. This encodes CASSESRRWQAETQYF.

This clone was counted once. The chain employs TRBV7-9 and TRBJ1-3; weak D call: TRBD1 (6 bases). Deletions cut 5 bases from V and 4 bases from J, with 9 bases between. The germline V gene encodes CDR1 SEHNR and CDR2 FQNEAQ (reference sequence). The CDR3 runs 13 residues. In DNA form, the CDR3 reads TGTGCCAGCAGCGCCGGACAGGGAAACACCATATATTTT. Its protein product is CASSAGQGNTIYF.

This rearrangement joins TRBV5-1 to TRBJ2-3; TRBD2 matches at 16 bases. This CDR3 has 16 amino acids. The germline gives CDR1 SGHRS, CDR2 YFSETQ. The J segment lost 5 bases and the V segment lost 4 bases, leaving 4 bases of the junction unmatched. The CDR3 coding sequence is TGCGCCAGCAGCCCTGGGACTAGCGGGAGGGTAGATACGCAGTATTTT. Translated: CASSPGTSGRVDTQYF.

The rearrangement links TRBV11-3 to TRBJ2-7; the D is unclear. With 5 bases removed from V and 3 bases from J, the gap between germline ends came to 11 bases. The CDR3 consists of 13 residues. Germline V gene lookup returns CDR1 SGHNT and CDR2 YENEEA. CDR3 sequence reads: CASSPIGHYEQYF. The CDR3 DNA is TGTGCCAGCAGCCCCATAGGCCACTACGAGCAGTACTTC.